Here is one T cell receptor (beta chain) with its context. The clone's antigen remains unknown. Base qualities are not recorded, but no much larger clone differs from it by a single base. Libraries came from the immunoSEQ multiplex PCR assay. Each sample had 9 x 10^4 or so TCR templates assayed by the deep sequencing platform. Genomic DNA extracted from sorted T cells was used for TCRbeta CDR3 sequencing. In the paper's pipeline: The R programming language was used for the clonal analysis of the TCRbeta CDR3 data. Comparing unstimulated samples against CFSE-low samples taken after the reaction was how alloreactive CD4+ and CD8+ clones were defined. By matching sequences to the repertoires of sorted unstimulated Treg and non-Treg cells, each alloreactive CD4+ clone was assigned a regulatory or non-regulatory origin. TCRdb took over this immuneACCESS table, retaining in-frame rearrangements with V and J assigned. Such tables are incomplete; in checked studies, under half of the missing clones stem from an unresolved V gene, and the remainder is unexplained. The V and J calls and clone size come from that table; D and trimming were worked out from the DNA. The table for this sample lists about 100,000 clones; roughly 93% of them were counted only once. The ten largest clones capture about 0.62% of the sample.

TCRbeta CDR3 sequencing was performed on sorted unstimulated T cells and on proliferating T cells recovered from mixed lymphocyte reactions. Fresh whole blood from about 10 HLA-typed healthy donors served as the source for isolating PBMCs. Unstimulated CD4+ regulatory T cells were FACS-sorted to map the origin of alloreactive clones. This sample stems from a study of siplizumab effects on memory and regulatory T cells (dated by TCRdb to between 2018 and 2021). As for the study more broadly: The effect of the anti-CD2 antibody siplizumab on alloreactive T-cell subsets was examined in allogeneic mixed lymphocyte reactions constructed from human PBMCs.

Spanning cysteine to phenylalanine, the CDR3 consists of 13 amino acids. Only the CDR3 DNA is retained, 39 bases long and in frame from the first base. Relative to germline, V is 6 bases shorter and J is 8 bases shorter, with 16 bases between their ends. CDR1 and CDR2 are drawn from the germline V gene (reference sequence): MNHNY, SVGAGI. What the work shows at the level of the full study, not this receptor alone: Compared with memory T cells, unstimulated naive T cells appeared more diverse, and naive cells seemed to make a substantial contribution to the alloresponse. Siplizumab significantly lowered the cumulative frequency of alloreactive sequences that could be traced to unstimulated CD4+ memory T cells. Whether proliferating Tregs from siplizumab cultures actually had suppressive function was not functionally confirmed. Sequences below about 10^-5 frequency were poorly captured, so only a minor fraction of alloreactive clones could be mapped to unstimulated subsets. About 75-96% of proliferating CD4+ or CD8+ clones could not be given a naive or memory phenotype. Among mappable alloreactive CD4+ clones, the Treg-derived fraction averaged about 75% with siplizumab versus about 27% in control reactions.

The rearranged chain carries TRBV6-6 and TRBJ1-2, and the D gene may be TRBD1, 5 bases matching. The sequence was obtained from a human donor in good health. Sequencing was performed on Tregs sorted from blood. Here the CDR3 is given as CASRTTGLLGYTF. The nucleotide sequence is given as TGTGCCAGCAGGACAACAGGACTCTTAGGCTACACCTTC.